The 27 T cell receptor beta chains in this list originate from one sample, sequenced in a study of Graves' ophthalmopathy and Graves' hyperthyroidism. The authors amplified TCR beta CDR3 regions, and they did so from RNA transcripts for repertoire sequencing. Scientists carried out first-round RT-PCR using HTBI primers and then a second-round multiplex PCR. MiXCR was run by TCRdb on the multiplex PCR reads, yielding one entry per CDR3 protein. The sample holds some 210,000 distinct CDR3 sequences, just under 30% seen once. Sequencing was done on a sample of peripheral blood. All receptors derive from a man aged 50 to 60 with Graves' ophthalmopathy.

In its sample, this clonotype was seen many times. The chain combines TRBV7-9 with TRBJ1-1; no definite D call. The V gene lost 2 bases and the J gene lost 1 base, with 11 bases spanning the gap. The CDR3 has 15 amino acids. Per the germline V gene, CDR1 is SEHNR and CDR2 is FQNEAQ (reference sequence). CDR3 sequence reads: CASSLLRKANTEAFF. The DNA for the CDR3 is TGTGCCAGCAGCTTATTGAGGAAAGCGAACACTGAAGCTTTCTTT.

The chain has TRBV12-3 or TRBV12-4 and TRBJ1-2; maybe TRBD1 (5 bases). The V and J ends lost 5 bases and 5 bases respectively, with 15 bases between them. The CDR3 is made up of 14 amino acids. Here the CDR3 reads CASSRPGRRYGYTF. CDR3 coding DNA: TGTGCCAGCAGTCGACCGGGACGGCGATATGGCTACACCTTC.

There are many counts of this clonotype. The junction and the germline gene differ at one end; a read error may be behind it. The chain has TRBV6-5 and TRBJ2-7, with D possibly matching TRBD2 (5 bases). Germline assignment: CDR1 MNHEY and CDR2 SVGAGI. The CDR3 is 14 residues long. CDR3 DNA sequence: TGTGCCAGCAGTTACTCGCGGGCACCCCACGTCCCTACATTC. It is translated as CASSYSRAPHVPTF.

V usage is TRBV27 and J usage is TRBJ2-7; 15 positions agree with TRBD2. V dropped 5 bases and J dropped 7; count of bases not matched to a gene: 15. The CDR3 covers 18 residues. Germline loops: CDR1 MNHEY, CDR2 SMNVEV (reference sequence). CDR3 region: CASSPTPGLAGGVQEQYF. The CDR3 DNA reads as TGTGCCAGCAGTCCGACACCCGGACTAGCGGGAGGGGTGCAAGAGCAGTACTTC.

This chain joins TRBV28 and TRBJ1-1; D is ambiguous. The germline V gene has CDR1 MDHEN and CDR2 SYDVKM. Trimming pared 3 bases from V and 3 bases from J, leaving 8 bases between. This CDR3 is built from 13 residues. The DNA for the CDR3 is TGTGCCAGCAGTTTGACGGCTGACACTGAAGCTTTCTTT. Amino acid sequence: CASSLTADTEAFF. Combining the CDR3 with reference TRBV28 and TRBJ1-1 gives the whole variable domain DVKVTQSSRYLVKRTGEKVFLECVQDMDHENMFWYRQDPGLGLRLIYFSYDVKMKEKGDIPEGYSVSREKKERFSLILESASTNQTSMYLCASSLTADTEAFFGQGTRLTVV.

This clonotype showed up many times. The rearrangement links TRBV28 to TRBJ2-7; weak D call: TRBD1 (6 bases). The CDR3 is 11 residues long. V lost 10 bases and J 6 bases, leaving 13 bases between the germline ends. Germline V CDR1 and CDR2: MDHEN, SYDVKM. Written as DNA, the CDR3 is TGTGCCATCTCTACAGGGATCGAGCAGTACTTC. It codes for CAISTGIEQYF.

This clonotype was picked up many times. This sequence joins TRBV27 and TRBJ1-6; D remains ambiguous. This CDR3 is 14 amino acids long. V gave up 6 bases and J gave up 2 bases, with 8 bases separating them. Germline V CDR1 and CDR2: MNHEY, SMNVEV (reference sequence). CDR3 loop: CASSIRPYNSPLHF. CDR3 DNA: TGTGCCAGCAGCATTCGCCCCTATAATTCACCCCTCCACTTT.

This clonotype was detected ten times or more. The chain combines TRBV6-1 with TRBJ1-5, with D possibly being TRBD1 (5 bases). Trimming took 8 bases from V and 2 from J, leaving 10 bases between them. The length of the CDR3 is 13 residues. Germline lookup yields CDR1 MNHNS and CDR2 SASEGT. In DNA, the CDR3 is TGTGCCAGCGCAGGGATGGGCAATCAGCCCCAGCATTTT. This encodes CASAGMGNQPQHF.

CDR3 in amino acids: CATTGPYGYTF. The CDR3 DNA reads TGTGCCACCACAGGGCCGTATGGCTACACCTTC. This chain connects TRBV6-1 to TRBJ1-2; a weak D match, TRBD1 (6 bases). V lost 10 bases, J lost 5 bases, and 11 bases lay in between. This CDR3 has 11 residues. Germline V gene lookup returns CDR1 MNHNS and CDR2 SASEGT.

In its sample, this clonotype was seen many times. The chain has TRBV20-1 and TRBJ2-7, with D uncertain. The CDR3 length is 13 residues. The ends were cut back, 6 bases at V and 2 bases at J, with 14 bases in the middle. CDR1 and CDR2 from the germline V gene are DFQATT and SNEGSKA (reference sequence). CDR3 DNA sequence: TGCAGTGCCCCCTGGGTGGTTACCTACGAGCAGTACTTC. Translating it yields CSAPWVVTYEQYF.

The CDR3 loop is CASSPVQGIRQPQHF. The CDR3 coding sequence is TGTGCCAGCAGTCCAGTACAGGGGATACGCCAGCCCCAGCATTTT. This chain joins TRBV27 and TRBJ1-5, with 7 bases that match TRBD1. The CDR3 is 15 amino acids. Trimming cost V 5 bases and J 7 bases; bases outside gene matches: 11. Germline CDR1 and CDR2: MNHEY and SMNVEV (reference sequence).

The table lists this clonotype with many counts. J is TRBJ2-7 and V is TRBV12-3 or TRBV12-4; TRBD1 might be the D (7 bases). This CDR3 comprises 15 residues. Trimming took off 2 bases at V and 5 bases at J, with 16 bases between the two ends. CDR3 in DNA: TGTGCCAGCAGTTTAAGCTTCCAGGGGGGAAACGAGCAGTACTTC. It yields the protein CASSLSFQGGNEQYF.

This clonotype appeared many times. The chain carries TRBV12-3 or TRBV12-4 and TRBJ2-5; D ambiguous. V was clipped by 3 bases and J by 5 bases, with 7 bases between them. The CDR3 length is 12 residues. In DNA, the CDR3 is TGTGCCAGCAGTTTTTTTGGTGAGACCCAGTACTTC. Its translation: CASSFFGETQYF.

The CDR3 DNA reads TGTGCCAGCAGCTTCAATGCGGGAGGGGAGCTGTTTTTT. It translates to CASSFNAGGELFF. The chain is built from TRBV7-9 and TRBJ2-2, with D tentatively TRBD2 (6 bases). V lost 3 bases to trimming and J lost 8 bases, with 10 bases between them. CDR1 SEHNR and CDR2 FQNEAQ come from the germline V gene (reference sequence). The CDR3 is 13 residues long.

The V call is TRBV12-3 or TRBV12-4, the J call TRBJ1-5, with D perhaps TRBD1 (5 bases). V lost 6 bases, J lost 0 bases, and 9 bases lay in between. The CDR3 is 14 amino acids. This CDR3 reads CASSRDLSNQPQHF. Here the CDR3 DNA reads TGTGCCAGCAGCCGGGACCTTAGCAATCAGCCCCAGCATTTT.

This clonotype occurred many times. The chain recombines TRBV11-2 with TRBJ2-7; possible D gene TRBD2, 6 bases. V dropped 4 bases and J dropped 3 bases, with 16 bases sitting between them. The CDR3 is 15 residues long. The germline gives CDR1 SGHAT, CDR2 FQNNGV. The CDR3 nucleotides read TGTGCCAGCAGCTATACCCGGCCCGGGGGCTACGAGCAGTACTTC. Translating gives CASSYTRPGGYEQYF.

This clonotype showed up many times. The CDR3 nucleotides read TGTGCCAGTAGACAGTCCAGCTCTGGAAACACCATATATTTT. Amino acid sequence: CASRQSSSGNTIYF. V is TRBV12-3 or TRBV12-4 and J is TRBJ1-3, with D possibly being TRBD1 (5 bases). The CDR3 is 14 residues long. The ends were cut back, 9 bases at V and 0 bases at J, with 12 bases in the middle.

This clonotype was detected many times. The chain joins TRBV6-5 to TRBJ1-5; possible D gene TRBD1, 6 bases. The CDR3 covers 14 residues. The V gene lost 7 bases and the J gene lost 9 bases, with 19 bases spanning the gap. Per the germline V gene, CDR1 is MNHEY and CDR2 is SVGAGI. The CDR3 DNA sequence: TGTGCCAGCACCGGAGGGGGATCCAGGTCGCCCCAGCATTTT. This encodes CASTGGGSRSPQHF.

The rearrangement links TRBV6-5 to TRBJ2-5; 12 bases match TRBD2. Germline CDR1 MNHEY, CDR2 SVGAGI. The CDR3 spans 15 residues. J gave up 5 bases and V 2 bases, and 3 bases lay outside the gene matches. CDR3 residues: CASSYQGTSGETQYF. The CDR3 DNA reads as TGTGCCAGCAGTTACCAAGGGACTAGCGGGGAGACCCAGTACTTC.

Details on this clonotype: One end of the junction does not line up with germline, which may come from a read error. The rearrangement links TRBV29-1 to TRBJ2-5; no firm D call. Germline CDR1 and CDR2: SQVTM and ANQGSEA. The CDR3 sequence is 11 residues long. CDR3 nucleotide sequence: TGCAGCGTTGTTACCGGGCTCAGCCAGGATTTC. The encoded protein is CSVVTGLSQDF.

The chain recombines TRBV15 with TRBJ2-7, with D possibly matching TRBD1 (6 bases). The length of the CDR3 is 14 residues. CDR1 LNHNV and CDR2 YYDKDF come from the germline V gene (reference sequence). The V gene lost 5 bases and the J gene lost 1 base, with 12 bases spanning the gap. For the CDR3, the DNA is TGTGCCACCAGCGATGGACAGAAGTCCTACGAGCAGTACTTC. Its protein is CATSDGQKSYEQYF.

At least ten counts were recorded for this clonotype. This chain connects TRBV15 to TRBJ1-1, with D hard to call. CDR3 size: 12 residues. Per germline, CDR1 LNHNV and CDR2 YYDKDF (reference sequence). V was trimmed by 4 bases and J by 5 bases, leaving 8 bases between them. In DNA, the CDR3 is TGTGCCACCAGCACGAGGGCGACTGAAGCTTTCTTT. Protein: CATSTRATEAFF.

The sample holds a few counts of this clonotype. The rearrangement uses TRBV6-5 and TRBJ1-1; D is unresolved. V lost 0 bases and J 1 base, leaving 9 bases between the germline ends. CDR3 length: 15 residues. From germline, CDR1 is MNHEY and CDR2 SVGAGI. In nucleotides, the CDR3 is TGTGCCAGCAGTTACTCTGGAGCCCAGAACACTGAAGCTTTCTTT. The encoded protein is CASSYSGAQNTEAFF.

This clonotype was counted a single time. This chain uses TRBV6-2 or TRBV6-3 with TRBJ2-6, with D possibly matching TRBD2 (7 bases). The CDR3 sequence is 19 residues long. Germline V gene data show CDR1 as MNHEY and CDR2 as SVGEGT. V gave up 7 bases and J gave up 0 bases, with 22 bases separating them. The CDR3 reads CASTTGGAGELSGANVLTF. CDR3 nucleotides: TGTGCCAGCACAACTGGGGGGGCAGGGGAACTCTCTGGGGCCAACGTCCTGACTTTC.

This clonotype was seen ten or more times. The chain is built from TRBV20-1 and TRBJ2-2; D not resolved. V was shortened by 3 bases and J by 5 bases, with 13 bases between the two germline ends. CDR1 is DFQATT and CDR2 is SNEGSKA in the germline V gene (reference sequence). The CDR3 has 14 residues. The CDR3 DNA reads as TGCAGTGCTAGGGCCAGTTTTGGGACCGGGGAGCTGTTTTTT. Protein sequence: CSARASFGTGELFF.

This clonotype was observed at least ten times. The chain is built from TRBV9 and TRBJ1-2, with D tentatively TRBD1 (6 bases). CDR3 size: 15 residues. Trimming took 1 base from V and 4 from J, leaving 14 bases between them. The germline CDR1 and CDR2 sequences are SGDLS and YYNGEE. This CDR3 is CASSVTQGMAYGYTF. The DNA of the CDR3 is TGTGCCAGCAGCGTAACCCAGGGGATGGCCTATGGCTACACCTTC.

The chain carries TRBV6-1 and TRBJ1-1; the D gene is possibly TRBD1 (5 bases). The V gene lost 9 bases and the J gene lost 10 bases, with 18 bases spanning the gap. Germline lookup yields CDR1 MNHNS and CDR2 SASEGT. The CDR3 totals 12 residues. DNA for the CDR3: TGTGCCAGTCATGACAGTTTTGGGGGAGCTTTCTTT. Amino acids: CASHDSFGGAFF.